Each of the 4 T cell receptor beta chains below was sequenced from the same sample in a study of a mutant IDH1 vaccine in newly diagnosed glioma. No antigen has been identified for these receptors. Data came from immunoSEQ multiplex PCR; TCRdb stores just in-frame clones and leaves some out. The sample includes about 32,000 clones, about four fifths of them seen just once. The time point here: week 35, safety follow-up. It was 300 ug of mutant IDH1 20-mer peptide that made up each vaccine dose, given with topical imiquimod. This specimen was PBMCs, taken from a glioma patient whose treatment included an IDH1 peptide vaccine. Receptor source: a woman younger than 35 with glioma.

The V gene is TRBV5-5, the J gene TRBJ1-5, with D hard to call. Trimming left V 0 bases short and J 0 bases short, with 10 bases between. The germline V gene has CDR1 SGHKS and CDR2 YYEKEE (reference sequence). The CDR3 sequence is 16 residues long. The CDR3 DNA reads TGTGCCAGCAGCTTGGCGGGAGGGCTTAGCAATCAGCCCCAGCATTTT. Its translation: CASSLAGGLSNQPQHF.

The rearrangement joins TRBV6-5 to TRBJ1-1; 7 bases are a match to TRBD1. J gave up 0 bases and V 8 bases, and 6 bases lay outside the gene matches. The CDR3 loop spans 14 amino acids. The germline gives CDR1 MNHEY, CDR2 SVGAGI. The DNA of the CDR3 is TGTGCCAGCTGCATCAGGGGGATGAACACTGAAGCTTTCTTT. Amino acid sequence: CASCIRGMNTEAFF.

This chain joins TRBV6-6 and TRBJ2-7; D may be TRBD1 (6 bases). The CDR3 spans 14 residues. Germline lookup yields CDR1 MNHNY and CDR2 SVGAGI (reference sequence). The V end lost 5 bases, the J end lost 2 bases, and 13 bases lay between the germline ends. The CDR3 is CASSPGARAYEQYF. CDR3 DNA sequence: TGTGCCAGCAGTCCAGGGGCAAGAGCCTACGAGCAGTACTTC.

The chain has TRBV6-4 and TRBJ2-3; D might be TRBD2 (6 bases). The V end was cut by 0 bases, the J end by 3 bases, with 13 bases between. The CDR3 is made up of 16 amino acids. Germline V gene data show CDR1 as MRHNA and CDR2 as SNTAGT. The CDR3 protein is CASSDSRDSATDTQYF. CDR3 DNA: TGTGCCAGCAGTGACTCTAGGGACTCCGCGACAGATACGCAGTATTTT.